The 17 T cell receptor beta chains below all came from one sample that was sequenced in a study of T cell responses to AZD1222 COVID-19 vaccine. This table comes from immunoSEQ multiplex PCR, and its TCRdb copy is limited to in-frame clones, with some not included. The sample lists about 180,000 clones; about 86% were seen once. Source: peripheral blood, taken 28 days after the second AZD1222 dose. Receptors originate from an adult who received the AZD1222 COVID-19 vaccine.

This clone occurred a few times. V usage is TRBV30 and J usage is TRBJ1-1, with D maybe TRBD1 (6 bases). The CDR3 runs to 14 residues. CDR1 and CDR2 (germline): GTSNPN, SVGIG (reference sequence). V shed 0 bases and J shed 6 bases, with 14 bases lying between them. The CDR3 protein is CAWSVYRVRAEAFF. In nucleotides, the CDR3 is TGTGCCTGGAGTGTCTACAGGGTGAGAGCTGAAGCTTTCTTT. The complete variable domain, with remaining parts taken from reference TRBV30 and TRBJ1-1, reads SQTIHQWPATLVQPVGSPLSLECTVEGTSNPNLYWYRQAAGRGLQLLFYSVGIGQISSEVPQNLSASRPQDRQFILSSKKLLLSDSGFYLCAWSVYRVRAEAFFGQGTRLTVV.

J is TRBJ1-4 and V is TRBV6-5; D might be TRBD1 (5 bases). The length of the CDR3 is 15 residues. Trimming shortened V by 6 bases and J by 0 bases, and 11 bases separated the two germline ends. Germline lookup yields CDR1 MNHEY and CDR2 SVGAGI. The CDR3 loop reads CASRRDRATNEKLFF. The CDR3 coding sequence is TGTGCCAGCAGGAGGGACCGAGCAACTAATGAAAAACTGTTTTTT.

A word on this clone: Other DNA sequences in this sample translate to the same CDR3. The rearrangement links TRBV5-4 to TRBJ1-1; perhaps TRBD1 as D (5 bases). Per the germline V gene, CDR1 is SGHNT and CDR2 is YYREEE (reference sequence). The V end was cut by 0 bases, the J end by 3 bases, with 9 bases between. The CDR3 has 14 residues. The CDR3 DNA follows: TGTGCCAGCAGCTTGGTTGGGGCCTACACTGAAGCTTTCTTT. It is translated as CASSLVGAYTEAFF.

This chain joins TRBV9 and TRBJ2-3; 11 nucleotides agree with TRBD2. This CDR3 is 16 amino acids long. From germline, CDR1 is SGDLS and CDR2 YYNGEE. The V segment lost 4 bases and the J segment 2 bases; nucleotides outside the gene matches: 6. For the CDR3, the DNA is TGTGCCAGCAGCCCTCGACTAGCGGGGACCACAGATACGCAGTATTTT. Translated, it gives CASSPRLAGTTDTQYF.

V is TRBV5-6 and J is TRBJ1-2; D uncertain. Germline loops: CDR1 SGHDT, CDR2 YYEEEE. V dropped 0 bases and J dropped 5 bases, with 11 bases sitting between them. This CDR3 contains 14 residues. The chain's CDR3 is CASSLVITEYGYTF. CDR3 sequence (DNA): TGTGCCAGCAGCTTGGTTATAACTGAGTATGGCTACACCTTC.

Only one count was recorded for this clone. This sequence joins TRBV10-3 and TRBJ2-2; 10 bases fit TRBD1. Trimming cost V 10 bases and J 4 bases; bases outside gene matches: 3. This CDR3 is 13 amino acids long. Looked up from germline, CDR1 is ENHRY and CDR2 is SYGVKD. The CDR3 DNA reads TGTGCCACGGGACAGGGGCCCACCGGGGAGCTGTTTTTT. Encoded protein: CATGQGPTGELFF.

The chain combines TRBV9 with TRBJ1-6; 8 bases agree with TRBD1. The CDR3 sequence is 15 residues long. Germline CDR1 reads SGDLS; CDR2 reads YYNGEE. The junction had 5 bases not matched to a gene; V was cut back by 3 bases and J by 6 bases. The CDR3 DNA reads as TGTGCCAGCAGCGCAACGGACAGGGCTAATTCACCCCTCCACTTT. It yields the protein CASSATDRANSPLHF.

The chain carries TRBV28 and TRBJ1-1; the match to TRBD1 covers 10 bases. This CDR3 has 15 residues. Germline loops: CDR1 MDHEN, CDR2 SYDVKM. V dropped 6 bases and J dropped 7; count of bases not matched to a gene: 11. CDR3 residues: CASRLTDRGAGEAFF. The DNA for the CDR3 is TGTGCCAGCAGACTCACGGACAGGGGGGCAGGTGAAGCTTTCTTT. Combining the CDR3 with reference TRBV28 and TRBJ1-1 gives the whole variable domain DVKVTQSSRYLVKRTGEKVFLECVQDMDHENMFWYRQDPGLGLRLIYFSYDVKMKEKGDIPEGYSVSREKKERFSLILESASTNQTSMYLCASRLTDRGAGEAFFGQGTRLTVV.

This chain's CDR3 is CASSLVGGSNTEAFF. The CDR3 DNA reads as TGTGCCAGCAGCTTGGTGGGGGGATCGAACACTGAAGCTTTCTTT. The rearrangement links TRBV7-9 to TRBJ1-1; possibly TRBD1 for D (5 bases). This CDR3 spans 15 amino acids. V lost 3 bases and J lost 1, with 12 bases in between. In germline, CDR1 is SEHNR, CDR2 FQNEAQ (reference sequence).

The CDR3 bases are TGTGCCAGCAGCTCTAACAGCGGGGGGGCGATCAATGAGCAGTTCTTC. The encoded protein is CASSSNSGGAINEQFF. The chain has TRBV7-3 and TRBJ2-1; 10 positions agree with TRBD2. The CDR3 loop spans 16 amino acids. CDR1 is SGHTA and CDR2 is FQGTGA in the germline V gene. Losses at the gene ends were 4 bases for V and 6 bases for J; bases not matched to a gene: 9.

The chain employs TRBV5-4 and TRBJ2-5; the D gene could be TRBD1 or TRBD2 (5 bases each). Germline V gives CDR1 SGHNT, CDR2 YYREEE (reference sequence). Trimming left V 2 bases short and J 0 bases short, with 8 bases between. CDR3 length: 14 residues. Here the CDR3 reads CASSFGTDQETQYF. The CDR3 nucleotides read TGTGCCAGCAGCTTTGGGACGGACCAAGAGACCCAGTACTTC.

J is TRBJ1-2 and V is TRBV4-3; possible D gene TRBD1, 6 bases. Trimming removed 2 bases from V and 8 bases from J, with 15 bases in between. CDR3 length equals 14 residues. The germline V gene encodes CDR1 LGHNA and CDR2 YSLEER. In DNA form, the CDR3 reads TGCGCCAGCAGCCAACTGGGACGGGGGGGCGGCTACACCTTC. Amino acids: CASSQLGRGGGYTF.

The V gene is TRBV2, the J gene TRBJ2-1; D is uncertain. V shed 3 bases and J shed 1 base, with 10 bases lying between them. The CDR3 has 15 residues. Per the germline V gene, CDR1 is SNHLY and CDR2 is FYNNEI. The CDR3 sequence is CASSESRGSYNEQFF. The CDR3 coding sequence is TGTGCCAGCAGTGAGTCGCGTGGGTCCTACAATGAGCAGTTCTTC.

V is TRBV5-6 and J is TRBJ2-7; no definite D call. Trimming cost V 4 bases and J 2 bases, with 13 bases left between them. Germline lookup yields CDR1 SGHDT and CDR2 YYEEEE. The CDR3 extends over 14 amino acids. The CDR3 DNA follows: TGTGCCAGCAGCGTGGTTCGTGGGGCCTACGAGCAGTACTTC. Translating it yields CASSVVRGAYEQYF.

The chain uses TRBV11-1 and TRBJ2-5; 7 positions agree with TRBD2. V lost 6 bases, J lost 1 base, and 5 bases stayed unmatched. Germline assignment: CDR1 SGHAT and CDR2 FQDESV (reference sequence). This CDR3 region has 14 residues. The CDR3 loop reads CASSLGGTQETQYF. The CDR3 region has the DNA TGTGCCAGCAGTCTCGGGGGGACCCAAGAGACCCAGTACTTC.

The gene calls are TRBV9 and TRBJ1-3; TRBD1 is a possible D gene (6 bases). The CDR3 consists of 14 residues. Germline-derived CDR1 and CDR2 are SGDLS and YYNGEE. V was shortened by 3 bases and J by 4 bases, with 11 bases between the two germline ends. The CDR3 DNA reads as TGTGCCAGCAGCGAAGGGGGGTCAGGAAACACCATATATTTT. Its protein is CASSEGGSGNTIYF.

The rearrangement links TRBV5-4 to TRBJ2-3, with D perhaps TRBD2 (6 bases). This CDR3 has 15 residues. The germline gives CDR1 SGHNT, CDR2 YYREEE (reference sequence). V lost 4 bases and J lost 7, with 19 bases in between. In DNA, the CDR3 is TGTGCCAGCAGCCCACCCCCGGGAGCTCGCAATACGCAGTATTTT. This sequence encodes CASSPPPGARNTQYF.